Following are 4 T cell receptor beta chains from one sample sequenced in a study of shared clonotypes between healthy human individuals. The assay was immunoSEQ multiplex PCR, and TCRdb's table has in-frame clones only and misses some. The data show 2.5 million or so clones, just over 90% seen once. The sequencing input was naive CD4+ T cells sorted from blood. Subset: CD45RA+ positively selected. The receptors stem from a man between 18 and 35 years old in good health.

This chain links TRBV2 with TRBJ1-6; 7 nucleotides align to TRBD1. Trimming took 6 bases from V and 5 from J; bases not matched to a gene: 7. The germline V gene has CDR1 SNHLY and CDR2 FYNNEI. The CDR3 extends over 15 amino acids. DNA for the CDR3: TGTGCCAGCAGAGACGAAGGACAGGATAATTCACCCCTCCACTTT. Translated: CASRDEGQDNSPLHF.

The V call is TRBV5-6, the J call TRBJ2-7; TRBD1 aligns across 8 bases. Germline loops: CDR1 SGHDT, CDR2 YYEEEE. Trimming cost V 5 bases and J 6 bases; bases outside gene matches: 7. The CDR3 spans 13 residues. CDR3 DNA sequence: TGTGCCAGCAGGAGGACAGGGTCGGGCGAGCAGTACTTC. It yields the protein CASRRTGSGEQYF.

The chain is built from TRBV18 and TRBJ2-7; no clear D gene. CDR3 size: 14 residues. Germline V gene sequence: CDR1 KGHSH, CDR2 LQKENI. The V and J ends lost 2 bases and 0 bases respectively, with 8 bases between them. In DNA, the CDR3 is TGTGCCAGCTCACCAGCGTCTATCTCCTACGAGCAGTACTTC. Its translation: CASSPASISYEQYF. The variable domain in full, with the rest retrieved from reference TRBV18 and TRBJ2-7, is NAGVMQNPRHLVRRRGQEARLRCSPMKGHSHVYWYRQLPEEGLKFMVYLQKENIIDESGMPKERFSAEFPKEGPSILRIQQVVRGDSAAYFCASSPASISYEQYFGPGTRLTVT.

This chain uses TRBV5-4 with TRBJ2-1, with TRBD2 identical over 15 bases. The CDR3 totals 17 residues. CDR1 SGHNT and CDR2 YYREEE come from the germline V gene (reference sequence). V lost 0 bases and J lost 5; bases outside the gene matches: 3. Written as DNA, the CDR3 is TGTGCCAGCAGCTTGGGGACTAGCGGGGGGGCGCACAATGAGCAGTTCTTC. It is translated as CASSLGTSGGAHNEQFF.